The 19 T cell receptor beta chains given below trace back to one sample, sequenced in a study of blood T cell repertoires in COVID-19. Generated by immunoSEQ multiplex PCR, the TCRdb table keeps only in-frame clones and is missing some. This sample has about 70,000 clones, with around 87% found just once. Sequencing used peripheral blood. The receptors derive from a man aged 50-60 years with acute or convalescent COVID-19.

Details on this clone: Other DNA sequences in this sample translate to the same CDR3. The chain links TRBV27 to TRBJ2-3, with a tentative D call TRBD2 (5 bases). The germline gives CDR1 MNHEY, CDR2 SMNVEV (reference sequence). V dropped 7 bases and J dropped 6 bases, with 17 bases sitting between them. The CDR3 totals 14 residues. CDR3 region: CASTPSGGSDTQYF. The CDR3 DNA reads as TGTGCCAGCACCCCCAGCGGCGGGTCGGATACGCAGTATTTT.

The chain has TRBV18 and TRBJ2-4; D uncertain. CDR1 is KGHSH, CDR2 LQKENI, per germline. This CDR3 region has 17 residues. The V gene lost 5 bases and the J gene lost 0 bases, with 17 bases spanning the gap. The DNA of the CDR3 is TGTGCCAGCTCAGTGACGGCGGCCCGCCTAGCCAAAAACATTCAGTACTTC. Translated: CASSVTAARLAKNIQYF.

J is TRBJ2-1 and V is TRBV5-1; 7 bases match TRBD2. CDR3 length: 15 amino acids. V dropped 7 bases and J dropped 0; count of bases not matched to a gene: 7. Germline V gene lookup returns CDR1 SGHRS and CDR2 YFSETQ. The DNA of the CDR3 is TGCGCCAGCGCCTGGGGGGGAGTCTCCTACAATGAGCAGTTCTTC. Residues: CASAWGGVSYNEQFF.

The chain joins TRBV30 to TRBJ1-1, with 7 bases lining up with TRBD1. V was pared by 2 bases and J by 4 bases, with 7 bases of the junction left unmatched. Germline-derived CDR1 and CDR2 are GTSNPN and SVGIG (reference sequence). The CDR3 has 14 residues. In nucleotides, the CDR3 is TGTGCCTGGAGTTTTAGGACAGGCTCCACTGAAGCTTTCTTT. It encodes CAWSFRTGSTEAFF.

The chain recombines TRBV2 with TRBJ2-7; weak D call: TRBD1 (6 bases). The CDR3 sequence is 12 residues long. V was clipped by 7 bases and J by 1 base, with 8 bases between them. Germline values: CDR1 SNHLY, CDR2 FYNNEI. CDR3 sequence: CASIRGSYEQYV. The CDR3 bases are TGTGCCAGCATCAGGGGTTCCTACGAGCAGTACGTC.

The chain has TRBV20-1 and TRBJ1-5; D uncertain. Trimming stripped 6 bases from V and 2 bases from J, with 5 bases between. The CDR3 loop spans 11 amino acids. From germline, CDR1 is DFQATT and CDR2 SNEGSKA (reference sequence). In DNA, the CDR3 is TGCAGTGCACGAGGCAATCAGCCCCAGCATTTT. This encodes CSARGNQPQHF.

This clone is a singleton in its sample. The chain couples TRBV5-1 to TRBJ1-2, with D possibly being TRBD1 (5 bases). Germline V gene sequence: CDR1 SGHRS, CDR2 YFSETQ. V dropped 0 bases and J dropped 2 bases, with 14 bases sitting between them. The CDR3 covers 16 residues. The CDR3 sequence is CASSLAVGQANYGYTF. The CDR3 DNA follows: TGCGCCAGCAGCTTGGCCGTGGGGCAGGCCAACTATGGCTACACCTTC.

This rearrangement joins TRBV28 to TRBJ1-4; no firm D call. The germline V gene encodes CDR1 MDHEN and CDR2 SYDVKM. This CDR3 contains 14 residues. V was clipped by 8 bases and J by 6 bases, with 16 bases between them. This CDR3 reads CASHGAGGDEKLFF. CDR3 bases: TGTGCCAGCCATGGCGCCGGCGGTGATGAAAAACTGTTTTTT.

This sequence joins TRBV6-5 and TRBJ2-1; 8 bases are shared with TRBD2. The CDR3 extends over 16 amino acids. The junction had 3 bases not matched to a gene; V was cut back by 2 bases and J by 0 bases. From germline, CDR1 is MNHEY and CDR2 SVGAGI. The CDR3 sequence is CASSYGTSGSYNEQFF. The CDR3 coding sequence is TGTGCCAGCAGTTACGGTACTAGCGGCTCCTACAATGAGCAGTTCTTC.

The V and J genes are TRBV11-3 and TRBJ2-1; 7 positions match TRBD2. This CDR3 region has 14 residues. CDR1 and CDR2 from the germline V gene are SGHNT and YENEEA. V trimming: 4 bases; J trimming: 10 bases; junction bases outside the gene matches: 10. CDR3 region: CASSWGGGPVEQFF. The CDR3 coding sequence is TGTGCCAGCAGCTGGGGGGGAGGGCCCGTAGAGCAGTTCTTC.

The chain recombines TRBV30 with TRBJ1-2, with TRBD1 as a possible D gene (5 bases). V lost 5 bases and J 2 bases, leaving 9 bases between the germline ends. There are 12 residues in the CDR3. The germline gives CDR1 GTSNPN, CDR2 SVGIG (reference sequence). CDR3 sequence: CAWSSGNYGYTF. In nucleotides, the CDR3 is TGTGCCTGGTCATCAGGGAACTATGGCTACACCTTC.

This clone was seen only once. The V gene is TRBV27, the J gene TRBJ1-1, with 8 bases lining up with TRBD1. Germline CDR1 MNHEY, CDR2 SMNVEV (reference sequence). V shed 5 bases and J 5 bases; nucleotides not matched to a gene: 7. The CDR3 spans 14 residues. The CDR3 nucleotides read TGTGCCAGCAGTGACACGACAGGGGCAACTGAAGCTTTCTTT. It codes for CASSDTTGATEAFF.

This clone was recorded a few times. The gene calls are TRBV25-1 and TRBJ2-3; D ambiguous. CDR3 length: 13 amino acids. Germline-derived CDR1 and CDR2 are MGHDK and SYGVNS. Trimming left V 4 bases short and J 4 bases short, with 9 bases between. The CDR3 bases are TGTGCCAGCAGTGGACACGTCCCAGATACGCAGTATTTT. Its protein is CASSGHVPDTQYF.

The V call is TRBV19, the J call TRBJ1-5, with TRBD1 as a possible D gene (6 bases). Looked up from germline, CDR1 is LNHDA and CDR2 is SQIVND (reference sequence). The CDR3 is 14 residues long. V was clipped by 3 bases and J by 5 bases, with 11 bases between them. CDR3 sequence: CASSISGGDQPQHF. CDR3 in DNA: TGTGCCAGTAGTATTTCGGGGGGCGATCAGCCCCAGCATTTT.

The CDR3 region is CASSVTAGSSYNEQFF. The CDR3 bases are TGTGCCAGCAGCGTAACCGCGGGATCCTCCTACAATGAGCAGTTCTTC. The chain joins TRBV9 to TRBJ2-1; tentative D call: TRBD2 (6 bases). Germline loops: CDR1 SGDLS, CDR2 YYNGEE. The V gene lost 1 base and the J gene lost 0 bases, with 11 bases spanning the gap. The CDR3 is 16 amino acids.

CDR3 loop: CASSQTRGSTDTQYF. CDR3 nucleotide sequence: TGTGCCAGCAGCCAAACCCGGGGAAGCACAGATACGCAGTATTTT. This rearrangement joins TRBV28 to TRBJ2-3, with a weak D call TRBD2 (5 bases). Germline V gives CDR1 MDHEN, CDR2 SYDVKM. V was clipped by 6 bases and J by 0 bases, with 13 bases between them. The CDR3 extends over 15 amino acids.

CDR3 loop: CASSSRFSSGAYEQYF. The CDR3 DNA sequence: TGTGCCAGCAGTTCCCGTTTCTCGTCAGGGGCCTACGAGCAGTACTTC. The chain uses TRBV28 and TRBJ2-7; the D gene is possibly TRBD1 (6 bases). CDR1 is MDHEN, CDR2 SYDVKM, per germline. Trimming removed 4 bases at V and 2 bases at J, with 18 bases between. The CDR3 is 16 residues long.

J is TRBJ2-5 and V is TRBV30; a possible D gene is TRBD1 (7 bases). The CDR3 is 13 residues long. The germline V gene has CDR1 GTSNPN and CDR2 SVGIG (reference sequence). The V and J ends lost 7 bases and 4 bases respectively, with 16 bases between them. The DNA of the CDR3 is TGTGCCTCGTGGCGGGGACAGAGAGAGACCCAGTACTTC. Amino acids: CASWRGQRETQYF. The whole variable domain, remainder taken from reference TRBV30 and TRBJ2-5, is SQTIHQWPATLVQPVGSPLSLECTVEGTSNPNLYWYRQAAGRGLQLLFYSVGIGQISSEVPQNLSASRPQDRQFILSSKKLLLSDSGFYLCASWRGQRETQYFGPGTRLLVL.

The chain recombines TRBV24-1 with TRBJ1-2; TRBD1 matches 7 bases. After removal of 7 bases from V and 2 bases from J, the junction contained 15 bases not matched to a gene. Germline assignment: CDR1 KGHDR and CDR2 SFDVKD. CDR3 length equals 17 residues. In DNA form, the CDR3 reads TGTGCCACCAGACCAGGGGGATCATTTGGGGCCAACTATGGCTACACCTTC. This sequence encodes CATRPGGSFGANYGYTF.